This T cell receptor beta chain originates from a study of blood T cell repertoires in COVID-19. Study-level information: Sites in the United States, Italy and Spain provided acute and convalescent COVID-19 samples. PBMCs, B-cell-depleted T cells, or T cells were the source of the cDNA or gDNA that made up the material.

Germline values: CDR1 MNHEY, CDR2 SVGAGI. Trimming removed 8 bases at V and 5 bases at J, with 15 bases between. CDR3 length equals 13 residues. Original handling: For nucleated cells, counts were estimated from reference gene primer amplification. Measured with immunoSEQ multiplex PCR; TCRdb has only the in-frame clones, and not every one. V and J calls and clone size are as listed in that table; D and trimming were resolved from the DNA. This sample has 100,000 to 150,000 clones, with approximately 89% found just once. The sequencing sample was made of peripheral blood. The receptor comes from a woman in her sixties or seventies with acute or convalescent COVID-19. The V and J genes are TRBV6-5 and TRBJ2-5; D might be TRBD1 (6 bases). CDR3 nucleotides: TGTGCCAGCTGGGACACCTACCTGGAGACCCAGTACTTC. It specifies CASWDTYLETQYF.